This is a list of T cell receptor beta chains from one sample in a study of T cell responses to AZD1222 COVID-19 vaccine. Sequencing was performed with immunoSEQ multiplex PCR; in TCRdb, only in-frame clones are kept and a portion is missing. Of about 130,000 clones in the sample, roughly 92% are singletons; the top ten hold roughly 0.87%. Specimen: peripheral blood, collected on day 0 of AZD1222 vaccination. These receptors were collected from an adult in good health. Each CDR3 is given with its conserved first and last residue. A D gene is named only where the DNA matches it firmly. Some rows mark clone size as missing; the rest say once, few, many or name a class of expanded clone.

D: -
V: TRBV4-1
J: TRBJ2-7
size: -
CDR3: CASSQDPRASSYEQYF
DNA: TGCGCCAGCAGCCAAGATCCCAGGGCGAGCTCCTACGAGCAGTACTTC

D: -
V: TRBV7-9
J: TRBJ1-1
size: -
CDR3: CASSHKNTEAFF
DNA: TGTGCCAGCAGCCACAAGAACACTGAAGCTTTCTTT

D: -
V: TRBV12-3/TRBV12-4
J: TRBJ1-5
size: -
CDR3: CASNINEDQPQHF
DNA: TGTGCCAGCAACATTAACGAGGATCAGCCCCAGCATTTT

D: TRBD2
V: TRBV10-3
J: TRBJ2-1
size: once
CDR3: CAISRETSGNNEQFF
DNA: TGTGCCATCAGCCGGGAAACTAGCGGCAACAATGAGCAGTTCTTC

D: TRBD1
V: TRBV6-5
J: TRBJ2-5
size: -
CDR3: CASRRTGVETQYF
DNA: TGTGCCAGCAGACGGACAGGGGTAGAGACCCAGTACTTC

D: TRBD1
V: TRBV7-7
J: TRBJ2-3
size: -
CDR3: CASSFTGTGYYF
DNA: TGTGCCAGCAGCTTCACCGGGACAGGGTACTATTTT

D: -
V: TRBV6-6
J: TRBJ1-4
size: once
CDR3: CASSPSRTSGGKLFF
DNA: TGTGCCAGCAGTCCATCAAGAACCAGCGGGGGAAAACTGTTTTTT

D: -
V: TRBV9
J: TRBJ2-3
size: once
CDR3: CASSGLPYGGLNTQYF
DNA: TGTGCCAGCAGCGGCCTGCCATATGGGGGTCTGAATACGCAGTATTTT

D: TRBD2
V: TRBV18
J: TRBJ2-5
size: -
CDR3: CASSSGRLAGVHSQETQYF
DNA: TGTGCCAGCTCATCTGGAAGACTAGCGGGGGTCCACTCCCAAGAGACCCAGTACTTC

D: -
V: TRBV7-7
J: TRBJ1-5
size: -
CDR3: CASSLARLGSIGNQPQHF
DNA: TGTGCTAGCAGCTTAGCGCGATTGGGATCCATTGGCAATCAGCCCCAGCATTTT

D: TRBD1
V: TRBV11-2
J: TRBJ1-3
size: -
CDR3: CASSFSGTGGNTIYF
DNA: TGTGCCAGCAGCTTCTCCGGGACAGGGGGAAACACCATATATTTT

D: -
V: TRBV4-1
J: TRBJ1-1
size: -
CDR3: CASSQGDFTEAFF
DNA: TGCGCCAGCAGCCAAGGGGATTTCACTGAAGCTTTCTTT

D: -
V: TRBV5-1
J: TRBJ2-7
size: -
CDR3: CASSHQVTYEQYF
DNA: TGCGCCAGCAGCCACCAGGTAACCTACGAGCAGTACTTC

D: -
V: TRBV18
J: TRBJ2-2
size: -
CDR3: CASSPTDYQNTGELFF
DNA: TGTGCCAGCTCACCGACGGACTACCAGAACACCGGGGAGCTGTTTTTT

D: -
V: TRBV7-3
J: TRBJ1-1
size: -
CDR3: CASSWDANTEAFF
DNA: TGTGCCAGCAGTTGGGACGCTAACACTGAAGCTTTCTTT

D: TRBD1
V: TRBV15
J: TRBJ2-2
size: -
CDR3: CATSFRQGGSGELFF
DNA: TGTGCCACCAGCTTCCGACAGGGCGGCAGCGGGGAGCTGTTTTTT

D: -
V: TRBV7-9
J: TRBJ2-7
size: -
CDR3: CASSSDISYEQYF
DNA: TGTGCCAGCAGCTCGGACATCTCCTACGAGCAGTACTTC

D: -
V: TRBV27
J: TRBJ1-2
size: -
CDR3: CASSFQFLGGGYTF
DNA: TGTGCCAGCAGTTTTCAGTTCCTCGGTGGTGGCTACACCTTC

D: TRBD1
V: TRBV6-5
J: TRBJ1-6
size: -
CDR3: CASSPQGDSRSPLHF
DNA: TGTGCCAGCAGTCCACAGGGGGACTCTCGTTCACCCCTCCACTTT

D: TRBD1
V: TRBV9
J: TRBJ1-4
size: -
CDR3: CASSVGGYGTANEKLFF
DNA: TGTGCCAGCAGCGTAGGGGGTTACGGGACAGCTAATGAAAAACTGTTTTTT

D: -
V: TRBV15
J: TRBJ2-7
size: -
CDR3: CATRRTGSSYEQYF
DNA: TGTGCCACCAGACGGACGGGGAGCTCCTACGAGCAGTACTTC

D: -
V: TRBV2
J: TRBJ2-2
size: -
CDR3: CASSATGFGTGELFF
DNA: TGTGCCAGCAGCGCTACAGGGTTCGGCACCGGGGAGCTGTTTTTT

D: -
V: TRBV7-9
J: TRBJ2-1
size: -
CDR3: CASSLNGEQFF
DNA: TGTGCCAGCAGCTTAAATGGTGAGCAGTTCTTC

D: -
V: TRBV19
J: TRBJ2-6
size: -
CDR3: CATQTGPMAGANVLTF
DNA: TGTGCCACTCAAACAGGGCCTATGGCGGGGGCCAACGTCCTGACTTTC

D: -
V: TRBV24-1
J: TRBJ1-4
size: -
CDR3: CATSGRDTPTINEKLFF
DNA: TGTGCCACCAGTGGTCGGGACACTCCTACAATTAATGAAAAACTGTTTTTT

D: TRBD1
V: TRBV29-1
J: TRBJ1-1
size: -
CDR3: CSVVKGASTEAFF
DNA: TGCAGCGTAGTTAAGGGGGCTTCTACTGAAGCTTTCTTT

D: TRBD1
V: TRBV5-1
J: TRBJ1-1
size: -
CDR3: CASSLRDRGSNTEAFF
DNA: TGCGCCAGCAGCTTGCGGGACAGGGGGAGTAACACTGAAGCTTTCTTT

D: TRBD1
V: TRBV18
J: TRBJ2-2
size: -
CDR3: CASSRQGSLNTGELFF
DNA: TGTGCCAGCTCACGACAGGGGTCCCTGAACACCGGGGAGCTGTTTTTT

D: TRBD1
V: TRBV7-2
J: TRBJ1-2
size: few
CDR3: CASSATTGGGGYTF
DNA: TGTGCCAGCAGCGCTACGACAGGGGGCGGTGGCTACACCTTC

D: -
V: TRBV19
J: TRBJ2-5
size: -
CDR3: CASSPGAGAQETQYF
DNA: TGTGCCAGTAGTCCAGGGGCAGGGGCTCAAGAGACCCAGTACTTC

D: TRBD1
V: TRBV6-5
J: TRBJ1-2
size: once
CDR3: CASSYPGTGVGGYTF
DNA: TGTGCCAGCAGTTACCCCGGGACAGGGGTTGGAGGCTACACCTTC

D: TRBD1
V: TRBV6-1
J: TRBJ2-3
size: -
CDR3: CASSEGQGHTDTQYF
DNA: TGTGCCAGCAGTGAAGGACAGGGGCACACAGATACGCAGTATTTT

D: TRBD1
V: TRBV6-6
J: TRBJ1-2
size: -
CDR3: CASSSGQGGWGYTF
DNA: TGTGCCAGCAGTTCGGGACAGGGGGGCTGGGGCTACACCTTC

D: TRBD1
V: TRBV19
J: TRBJ1-5
size: -
CDR3: CASSIDRASQPQHF
DNA: TGTGCCAGTAGTATTGACAGGGCTTCTCAGCCCCAGCATTTT

D: -
V: TRBV4-2
J: TRBJ1-3
size: once
CDR3: CASSQAGGESSGNTIYF
DNA: TGTGCCAGCAGCCAAGCTGGCGGCGAAAGCTCTGGAAACACCATATATTTT

D: TRBD1
V: TRBV29-1
J: TRBJ1-1
size: -
CDR3: CSVAAFRDRDEVIAAFF
DNA: TGCAGCGTTGCGGCATTCCGGGACAGGGACGAAGTGATCGCAGCTTTCTTT

D: -
V: TRBV7-2
J: TRBJ1-3
size: -
CDR3: CASIPSWGAGNTIYF
DNA: TGTGCCAGCATCCCGAGTTGGGGGGCTGGAAACACCATATATTTT

D: -
V: TRBV27
J: TRBJ1-2
size: -
CDR3: CASSPGSRDYGYTF
DNA: TGTGCCAGCAGTCCAGGGAGTAGGGACTATGGCTACACCTTC

D: -
V: TRBV6-5
J: TRBJ2-1
size: -
CDR3: CASSYSRERQFF
DNA: TGTGCCAGCAGTTACTCGCGAGAACGCCAGTTCTTC

D: TRBD1
V: TRBV28
J: TRBJ2-7
size: -
CDR3: CASSQLTGGGEQYF
DNA: TGTGCCAGCAGCCAATTGACAGGGGGCGGCGAGCAGTACTTC

D: -
V: TRBV7-2
J: TRBJ2-7
size: -
CDR3: CASSFPGISYEQYF
DNA: TGTGCCAGCAGCTTCCCAGGGATTTCGTACGAGCAGTACTTC

D: -
V: TRBV7-9
J: TRBJ1-1
size: -
CDR3: CASSILTGNTEAFF
DNA: TGTGCCAGCAGCATCCTGACAGGGAACACTGAAGCTTTCTTT

D: -
V: TRBV9
J: TRBJ1-1
size: -
CDR3: CASSVGGTPNTEAFF
DNA: TGTGCCAGCAGCGTAGGGGGGACTCCGAACACTGAAGCTTTCTTT

D: -
V: TRBV29-1
J: TRBJ1-2
size: once
CDR3: CSVGQNYGYTF
DNA: TGCAGCGTTGGACAAAACTATGGCTACACCTTC

D: -
V: TRBV19
J: TRBJ2-1
size: -
CDR3: CASSDRPYNEQFF
DNA: TGTGCCAGTAGTGACAGACCCTACAATGAGCAGTTCTTC

D: -
V: TRBV9
J: TRBJ2-6
size: once
CDR3: CASSVGPISSGANVLTF
DNA: TGTGCCAGCAGCGTAGGCCCCATTTCCTCTGGGGCCAACGTCCTGACTTTC

D: TRBD1
V: TRBV2
J: TRBJ2-1
size: -
CDR3: CASSISPPRQGRPYNEQFF
DNA: TGTGCCAGCAGTATATCACCCCCCCGACAGGGGCGACCTTACAATGAGCAGTTCTTC

D: -
V: TRBV28
J: TRBJ1-2
size: -
CDR3: CASILRASGGYTF
DNA: TGTGCCAGCATTCTCCGAGCCTCGGGTGGCTACACCTTC

D: -
V: TRBV2
J: TRBJ2-7
size: -
CDR3: CASRRQGLFSYEQYF
DNA: TGTGCCAGCAGAAGACAGGGACTATTCTCCTACGAGCAGTACTTC

D: -
V: TRBV5-1
J: TRBJ2-1
size: -
CDR3: CASSLAPTLGGEQFF
DNA: TGCGCCAGCAGCTTGGCGCCCACCCTGGGGGGTGAGCAGTTCTTC

D: -
V: TRBV27
J: TRBJ1-4
size: -
CDR3: CASSFQPANEKLFF
DNA: TGTGCCAGCAGTTTTCAACCAGCTAATGAAAAACTGTTTTTT

D: TRBD1
V: TRBV6-5
J: TRBJ1-4
size: -
CDR3: CASSQGTGVEKLFF
DNA: TGTGCCAGCAGCCAGGGGACAGGGGTGGAAAAACTGTTTTTT

D: -
V: TRBV29-1
J: TRBJ1-2
size: -
CDR3: CSGSQENYGYTF
DNA: TGCAGCGGGTCACAGGAGAACTATGGCTACACCTTC

D: -
V: TRBV5-4
J: TRBJ1-4
size: -
CDR3: CASCTSPGEKLFF
DNA: TGTGCCAGCTGCACGTCCCCGGGGGAAAAACTGTTTTTT

D: -
V: TRBV18
J: TRBJ1-1
size: -
CDR3: CASSPQASRVDTEAFF
DNA: TGTGCCAGCTCACCACAGGCATCCAGGGTTGACACTGAAGCTTTCTTT

D: -
V: TRBV6-5
J: TRBJ1-1
size: -
CDR3: CASSWKQFEAFF
DNA: TGTGCCAGCTCCTGGAAGCAGTTTGAAGCTTTCTTT

D: TRBD1
V: TRBV5-6
J: TRBJ1-2
size: -
CDR3: CASSPLLSGDRGYYGYTF
DNA: TGTGCCAGCAGCCCTCTCCTTTCCGGGGACAGGGGGTATTATGGCTACACCTTC

D: -
V: TRBV5-1
J: TRBJ1-2
size: -
CDR3: CASSLEATGYTF
DNA: TGCGCCAGCAGCTTGGAAGCGACTGGCTACACCTTC

D: -
V: TRBV27
J: TRBJ1-1
size: -
CDR3: CASSKGVGTEAFF
DNA: TGTGCCAGCAGTAAGGGGGTTGGCACTGAAGCTTTCTTT

D: -
V: TRBV20-1
J: TRBJ1-4
size: -
CDR3: CSASWGVEVF
DNA: TGCAGTGCTAGTTGGGGGGTGGAAGTTTTT